The rows below give T cell receptor beta chains drawn from one sample of a study of blood T cells in healthy people across ages. One entry per CDR3 protein results from TCRdb running MiXCR on the 5' RACE reads. The sample carries some 1,000,000 distinct CDR3 sequences, 25% recorded once. The same sample was also studied in work on T cells of mothers and their children.

Sequenced input: blood. Receptors were obtained from a girl aged 2-10 years in good health. CDR3s include the opening cysteine and the closing phenylalanine or tryptophan. D genes are given only for firm matches. Size is omitted from some rows. Given values are once, few, many or a class for expanded clones.

abundance: few; len: 16; j_gene: TRBJ2-1; d_gene: TRBD2; v_gene: TRBV7-9; CDR3aa: CASRNSGTSGSNEQFF; CDR3nt: TGTGCCAGCAGAAATTCCGGGACTAGCGGGAGTAATGAGCAGTTCTTC
abundance: once; len: 14; j_gene: TRBJ2-5; d_gene: -; v_gene: TRBV29-1; CDR3aa: CSVRIPFVARDQYF; CDR3nt: TGCAGCGTTCGAATTCCCTTTGTGGCGCGCGATCAGTACTTC
abundance: -; len: 13; j_gene: TRBJ2-1; d_gene: -; v_gene: TRBV20-1; CDR3aa: CSARSRIYNGQFF; CDR3nt: TGCAGTGCTAGGTCGCGGATCTACAATGGGCAGTTCTTC
abundance: once; len: 13; j_gene: TRBJ2-3; d_gene: -; v_gene: TRBV20-1; CDR3aa: CSTPDRNTDTQYF; CDR3nt: TGCAGTACTCCGGACCGCAACACAGATACGCAGTATTTT
abundance: -; len: 15; j_gene: TRBJ2-1; d_gene: -; v_gene: TRBV18; CDR3aa: CASSFRTVSYNEQFF; CDR3nt: TGTGCCAGCTCATTCCGGACGGTTTCCTACAATGAGCAGTTCTTC
abundance: few; len: 18; j_gene: TRBJ2-2; d_gene: TRBD1; v_gene: TRBV10-3; CDR3aa: CAIRYEARDSLNTGELFF; CDR3nt: TGTGCCATCAGGTACGAAGCCCGGGACAGTCTAAACACCGGGGAGCTGTTTTTT
abundance: -; len: 13; j_gene: TRBJ2-7; d_gene: -; v_gene: TRBV7-6; CDR3aa: CASNEQGNHEQYF; CDR3nt: TGTGCCAGCAACGAGCAGGGGAACCACGAGCAGTACTTC
abundance: few; len: 12; j_gene: TRBJ2-7; d_gene: -; v_gene: TRBV29-1; CDR3aa: CSVGKGAYEQYF; CDR3nt: TGCAGCGTTGGGAAAGGCGCCTACGAGCAGTACTTC
abundance: -; len: 14; j_gene: TRBJ2-7; d_gene: -; v_gene: TRBV7-4; CDR3aa: CASSFFGPGYEQYF; CDR3nt: TGTGCCAGCAGCTTTTTCGGGCCGGGGTACGAGCAGTACTTC
abundance: few; len: 16; j_gene: TRBJ2-2; d_gene: -; v_gene: TRBV7-9; CDR3aa: CASSLAPGMDTGELFF; CDR3nt: TGTGCCAGCAGCTTAGCGCCAGGGATGGACACCGGGGAGCTGTTTTTT
abundance: -; len: 15; j_gene: TRBJ2-3; d_gene: TRBD2; v_gene: TRBV12-3/TRBV12-4; CDR3aa: CASRVAGASTDTQYF; CDR3nt: TGTGCCAGCAGGGTAGCGGGGGCGAGCACAGATACGCAGTATTTT
abundance: -; len: 13; j_gene: TRBJ1-2; d_gene: -; v_gene: TRBV24-1; CDR3aa: CATSDWAGSGYTF; CDR3nt: TGTGCCACCAGTGATTGGGCAGGTTCTGGCTACACCTTC
abundance: few; len: 15; j_gene: TRBJ1-5; d_gene: -; v_gene: TRBV4-1; CDR3aa: CASSHRDLPDQPQHF; CDR3nt: TGCGCCAGCAGCCACAGGGATTTACCCGATCAGCCCCAGCATTTT
abundance: -; len: 14; j_gene: TRBJ2-5; d_gene: TRBD2; v_gene: TRBV11-2; CDR3aa: CASSRSAGEETQYF; CDR3nt: TGTGCCAGCAGCCGATCAGCGGGGGAGGAGACCCAGTACTTC
abundance: few; len: 14; j_gene: TRBJ1-1; d_gene: -; v_gene: TRBV3-1; CDR3aa: CASSQRTGNTEAFF; CDR3nt: TGTGCCAGCAGCCAGAGGACGGGGAACACTGAAGCTTTCTTT
abundance: few; len: 14; j_gene: TRBJ2-4; d_gene: TRBD1; v_gene: TRBV2; CDR3aa: CASSPDRLRNIQYF; CDR3nt: TGTGCCAGCAGTCCGGACAGGTTAAGAAACATTCAGTACTTC
abundance: -; len: 15; j_gene: TRBJ1-2; d_gene: -; v_gene: TRBV11-2; CDR3aa: CASSSVKDGAGGYTF; CDR3nt: TGTGCCAGCAGCTCCGTAAAAGATGGGGCGGGAGGCTACACCTTC
abundance: few; len: 15; j_gene: TRBJ2-7; d_gene: TRBD2; v_gene: TRBV28; CDR3aa: CASMSPGGPNYEQYF; CDR3nt: TGTGCCAGCATGTCCCCGGGAGGGCCAAACTACGAGCAGTACTTC
abundance: few; len: 15; j_gene: TRBJ1-1; d_gene: -; v_gene: TRBV15; CDR3aa: CATSRARVMNTEAFF; CDR3nt: TGTGCCACCAGCAGAGCACGGGTTATGAACACTGAAGCTTTCTTT
abundance: few; len: 11; j_gene: TRBJ1-3; d_gene: -; v_gene: TRBV7-9; CDR3aa: CASSFGDTIYF; CDR3nt: TGTGCCAGCAGCTTCGGGGACACCATATATTTT
abundance: -; len: 16; j_gene: TRBJ2-4; d_gene: -; v_gene: TRBV21-1; CDR3aa: CASSRLTRGAKSIQYF; CDR3nt: TGTGCCAGCAGCCGCCTGACGCGGGGGGCAAAAAGCATTCAGTACTTC
abundance: -; len: 16; j_gene: TRBJ2-5; d_gene: -; v_gene: TRBV6-1; CDR3aa: CASSEFRWDGQETQYF; CDR3nt: TGTGCCAGCAGTGAATTCCGGTGGGACGGTCAAGAGACCCAGTACTTC
abundance: -; len: 16; j_gene: TRBJ1-4; d_gene: -; v_gene: TRBV6-2/TRBV6-3; CDR3aa: CASSYSLGASDEKPFF; CDR3nt: TGTGCCAGCAGTTACTCTCTTGGGGCCTCAGATGAAAAACCGTTTTTT
abundance: few; len: 16; j_gene: TRBJ2-2; d_gene: -; v_gene: TRBV13; CDR3aa: CASSLTGTPNTGELFF; CDR3nt: TGTGCCAGCAGCCTCACCGGGACCCCGAACACCGGGGAGCTGTTTTTT
abundance: -; len: 14; j_gene: TRBJ1-2; d_gene: TRBD1; v_gene: TRBV12-3/TRBV12-4; CDR3aa: CASISLGTGGDYTF; CDR3nt: TGTGCCAGCATCTCCCTGGGGACAGGGGGCGATTACACCTTC
abundance: -; len: 13; j_gene: TRBJ2-7; d_gene: -; v_gene: TRBV11-2; CDR3aa: CASSLSRNYEQYF; CDR3nt: TGTGCCAGCAGCTTATCAAGGAACTACGAGCAGTACTTC
abundance: -; len: 15; j_gene: TRBJ2-3; d_gene: TRBD1; v_gene: TRBV29-1; CDR3aa: CSVVPRDSPTDTQYF; CDR3nt: TGCAGCGTTGTGCCCCGGGACAGCCCCACAGATACGCAGTATTTT
abundance: -; len: 15; j_gene: TRBJ2-1; d_gene: TRBD2; v_gene: TRBV20-1; CDR3aa: CSAKMGLSSYNEQFF; CDR3nt: TGCAGTGCCAAGATGGGACTAAGCTCCTACAATGAGCAGTTCTTC
abundance: -; len: 15; j_gene: TRBJ1-4; d_gene: -; v_gene: TRBV4-3; CDR3aa: CASSQDPGNAEKLFF; CDR3nt: TGCGCCAGCAGCCAAGACCCAGGGAATGCTGAAAAACTGTTTTTT
abundance: -; len: 13; j_gene: TRBJ2-3; d_gene: -; v_gene: TRBV14; CDR3aa: CASSRINTDTQYF; CDR3nt: TGTGCCAGCAGCCGTATCAACACAGATACGCAGTATTTT
abundance: few; len: 15; j_gene: TRBJ1-4; d_gene: -; v_gene: TRBV4-1; CDR3aa: CASSLTQGFNEKLFF; CDR3nt: TGCGCCAGCAGCCTTACTCAGGGTTTTAATGAAAAACTGTTTTTT
abundance: few; len: 15; j_gene: TRBJ2-1; d_gene: TRBD2; v_gene: TRBV20-1; CDR3aa: CSASFGTRAYNEQFF; CDR3nt: TGCAGTGCTAGTTTCGGGACTAGAGCTTACAATGAGCAGTTCTTC
abundance: -; len: 16; j_gene: TRBJ2-4; d_gene: TRBD2; v_gene: TRBV28; CDR3aa: CASSPHRGGRRNIQYF; CDR3nt: TGTGCCAGCAGTCCTCATCGGGGAGGGAGACGAAACATTCAGTACTTC
abundance: once; len: 17; j_gene: TRBJ2-4; d_gene: -; v_gene: TRBV7-2; CDR3aa: CASSLDSVMREKNIQYF; CDR3nt: TGTGCCAGCAGCTTAGATTCAGTAATGAGGGAGAAAAACATTCAGTACTTC
abundance: few; len: 14; j_gene: TRBJ1-2; d_gene: -; v_gene: TRBV20-1; CDR3aa: CSASLAGPNYGYTF; CDR3nt: TGCAGTGCTAGCTTGGCAGGCCCTAACTATGGCTACACCTTC
abundance: -; len: 17; j_gene: TRBJ2-3; d_gene: -; v_gene: TRBV2; CDR3aa: CASSDSFGTKNGDTQYF; CDR3nt: TGTGCCAGCAGTGACTCATTCGGGACGAAGAACGGAGATACGCAGTATTTT
abundance: -; len: 13; j_gene: TRBJ1-4; d_gene: -; v_gene: TRBV13; CDR3aa: CASSVRGDEKLFF; CDR3nt: TGTGCCAGCAGCGTCCGGGGTGATGAAAAACTGTTTTTT
abundance: -; len: 15; j_gene: TRBJ2-1; d_gene: TRBD2; v_gene: TRBV7-9; CDR3aa: CASSSGLAFLNEQFF; CDR3nt: TGTGCCAGCAGCTCTGGACTAGCGTTTCTCAATGAGCAGTTCTTC
abundance: few; len: 15; j_gene: TRBJ2-1; d_gene: TRBD2; v_gene: TRBV12-3/TRBV12-4; CDR3aa: CASRALAGGYNEQFF; CDR3nt: TGTGCCAGCAGAGCCCTAGCGGGAGGGTACAATGAGCAGTTCTTC
abundance: few; len: 13; j_gene: TRBJ2-2; d_gene: -; v_gene: TRBV9; CDR3aa: CASSGRVAGELFF; CDR3nt: TGTGCCAGCAGCGGCAGGGTAGCCGGGGAGCTGTTTTTT
abundance: many; len: 16; j_gene: TRBJ2-3; d_gene: TRBD2; v_gene: TRBV7-8; CDR3aa: CASSYIAGERTDTQYF; CDR3nt: TGTGCCAGCAGCTATATAGCGGGGGAGCGCACAGATACGCAGTATTTT
abundance: -; len: 14; j_gene: TRBJ1-2; d_gene: TRBD1; v_gene: TRBV25-1; CDR3aa: CASSDRGQWDGYTF; CDR3nt: TGTGCCAGCAGCGACAGGGGGCAATGGGATGGCTACACCTTC
abundance: -; len: 12; j_gene: TRBJ1-4; d_gene: -; v_gene: TRBV29-1; CDR3aa: CSVYSSNEKLFF; CDR3nt: TGCAGCGTTTACAGCAGTAATGAAAAACTGTTTTTT
abundance: few; len: 15; j_gene: TRBJ2-2; d_gene: TRBD2; v_gene: TRBV7-9; CDR3aa: CASSAGRASAGELFF; CDR3nt: TGTGCCAGCAGCGCCGGGAGGGCGAGCGCCGGGGAGCTGTTTTTT
abundance: -; len: 14; j_gene: TRBJ1-4; d_gene: -; v_gene: TRBV20-1; CDR3aa: CSASGGGRDEKLFF; CDR3nt: TGCAGTGCTAGCGGCGGGGGGCGGGATGAAAAACTGTTTTTT
abundance: -; len: 14; j_gene: TRBJ1-4; d_gene: -; v_gene: TRBV12-5; CDR3aa: CASGLRQRPEKLFF; CDR3nt: TGTGCTAGTGGTCTACGACAGAGACCTGAAAAACTGTTTTTT
abundance: many; len: 13; j_gene: TRBJ2-5; d_gene: -; v_gene: TRBV7-2; CDR3aa: CASSRGPGETQYF; CDR3nt: TGTGCCAGCAGCCGGGGCCCCGGAGAGACCCAGTACTTC
abundance: few; len: 15; j_gene: TRBJ2-5; d_gene: -; v_gene: TRBV25-1; CDR3aa: CASSEWDGEGETQYF; CDR3nt: TGTGCCAGCAGTGAATGGGACGGAGAAGGAGAGACCCAGTACTTC
abundance: -; len: 15; j_gene: TRBJ2-3; d_gene: TRBD1; v_gene: TRBV2; CDR3aa: CASRPGQGEVDTQYF; CDR3nt: TGTGCCAGCAGGCCGGGACAGGGGGAGGTAGATACGCAGTATTTT
abundance: few; len: 14; j_gene: TRBJ1-4; d_gene: TRBD1; v_gene: TRBV5-6; CDR3aa: CTSSPTGEFEKLFF; CDR3nt: TGTACCAGCAGCCCGACAGGGGAATTCGAAAAACTGTTTTTT
abundance: once; len: 16; j_gene: TRBJ1-4; d_gene: -; v_gene: TRBV28; CDR3aa: CASSSWTDARNEKLFF; CDR3nt: TGTGCCAGCAGTTCCTGGACGGATGCCCGAAATGAAAAACTGTTTTTT
abundance: -; len: 13; j_gene: TRBJ2-5; d_gene: -; v_gene: TRBV6-6; CDR3aa: CASSFGVLETQYF; CDR3nt: TGTGCCAGCAGTTTCGGGGTTTTAGAGACCCAGTACTTC
abundance: -; len: 16; j_gene: TRBJ2-3; d_gene: -; v_gene: TRBV7-2; CDR3aa: CASSLVGTPYTDTQYF; CDR3nt: TGTGCCAGCAGCTTAGTCGGGACTCCTTACACAGATACGCAGTATTTT
abundance: few; len: 17; j_gene: TRBJ2-1; d_gene: -; v_gene: TRBV7-9; CDR3aa: CASSPRPTPSSYNEQFF; CDR3nt: TGTGCCAGCAGCCCCCGACCGACCCCGAGCTCCTACAATGAGCAGTTCTTC
abundance: few; len: 16; j_gene: TRBJ1-1; d_gene: TRBD1; v_gene: TRBV5-1; CDR3aa: CASSSKQGAGNTEAFF; CDR3nt: TGCGCCAGCAGCTCTAAACAGGGGGCAGGGAACACTGAAGCTTTCTTT
abundance: -; len: 17; j_gene: TRBJ2-7; d_gene: -; v_gene: TRBV27; CDR3aa: CASSFPHTTEPTYEQYF; CDR3nt: TGTGCCAGCAGTTTCCCCCATACGACAGAACCAACCTACGAGCAGTACTTC
abundance: -; len: 15; j_gene: TRBJ1-3; d_gene: -; v_gene: TRBV4-2; CDR3aa: CASSQGWGSGNTIYF; CDR3nt: TGTGCCAGCAGCCAAGGGTGGGGTAGCGGAAACACCATATATTTT
abundance: -; len: 16; j_gene: TRBJ2-2; d_gene: -; v_gene: TRBV11-2; CDR3aa: CASSLFGQFHTGELFF; CDR3nt: TGTGCCAGCAGCTTATTTGGGCAGTTTCACACCGGGGAGCTGTTTTTT
abundance: few; len: 13; j_gene: TRBJ1-1; d_gene: -; v_gene: TRBV29-1; CDR3aa: CSVTDKLNTEAFF; CDR3nt: TGCAGCGTGACGGACAAGCTTAACACTGAAGCTTTCTTT